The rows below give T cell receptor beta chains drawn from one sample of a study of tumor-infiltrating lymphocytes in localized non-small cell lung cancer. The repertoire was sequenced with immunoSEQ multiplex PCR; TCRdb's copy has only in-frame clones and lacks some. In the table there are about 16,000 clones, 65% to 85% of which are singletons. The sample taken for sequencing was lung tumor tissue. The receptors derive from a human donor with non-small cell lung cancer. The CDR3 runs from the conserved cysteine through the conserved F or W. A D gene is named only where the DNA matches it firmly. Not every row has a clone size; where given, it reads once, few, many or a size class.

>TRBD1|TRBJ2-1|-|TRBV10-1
TGCGCCACCCATCGGAATTGCACAGGGGTCGATGAGCAGTTCTTC
CATHRNCTGVDEQFF
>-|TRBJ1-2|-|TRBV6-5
TGTGCCAGCAGTGCAACAGGAGGCTACACCTTC
CASSATGGYTF
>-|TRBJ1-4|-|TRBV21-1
TGTGCCAGCAGCGCCTGGGGCAGGGATGAAAAACTGTTTTTT
CASSAWGRDEKLFF
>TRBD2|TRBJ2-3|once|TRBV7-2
TGTGCCAGCAGCCGTGGGGGGACTAGCGGGACCTCCCACGCAGATACGCAGTATTTT
CASSRGGTSGTSHADTQYF
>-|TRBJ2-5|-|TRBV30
TGTGCCTGGAGTGTGGGGGGAGAGACCCAGTACTTC
CAWSVGGETQYF
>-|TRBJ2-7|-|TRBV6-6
TGTGCCAGCAGTTCCAGCCAGGGATATTCCTACGAGCAGTACTTC
CASSSSQGYSYEQYF
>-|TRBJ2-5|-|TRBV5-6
TGTGCCAGCAGGGGGTACGGGGAGCGAGAGACCCAGTACTTC
CASRGYGERETQYF
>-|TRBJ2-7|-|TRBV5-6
TGTGCCAGCAGCCGCCGGGACATTCCCTACGAGCAGTACTTC
CASSRRDIPYEQYF
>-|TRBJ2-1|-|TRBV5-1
TGCGCCAGCAGTAATGGTGTAGGGGTCTACAATGAGCAGTTCTTC
CASSNGVGVYNEQFF
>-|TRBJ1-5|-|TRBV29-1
TGCAGCGTTGATGACCAGCCCCAGCATTTT
CSVDDQPQHF
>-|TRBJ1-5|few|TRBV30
TGTGCCTGGAGAAGTCAGGCCCTAAATCAGCCCCAGCATTTT
CAWRSQALNQPQHF
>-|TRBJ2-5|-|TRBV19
TGTGCCAGTAGTCCCCGGGGGCGGGGAGGGGAAGACACCCAGTACTTC
CASSPRGRGGEDTQYF
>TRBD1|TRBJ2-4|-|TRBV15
TGTGCCACCAGCAGATTCGGGACAGGTTTAAACATTCAGTACTTC
CATSRFGTGLNIQYF
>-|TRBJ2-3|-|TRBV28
TGTGCCAGCAGTCCCCCCGGTGGCACAGATACGCAGTATTTT
CASSPPGGTDTQYF
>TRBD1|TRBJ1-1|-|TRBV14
TGTGCCAGCAGCCAAACAGGGGCGTGGGGCACTGAAGCTTTCTTT
CASSQTGAWGTEAFF
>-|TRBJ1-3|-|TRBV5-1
TGCGCCAGCAGCTTGGACAGAAGTAGCACCATATATTTT
CASSLDRSSTIYF
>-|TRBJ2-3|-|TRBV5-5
TGTGCCAGCAGCTTAACCCTCACAGATACGCAGTATTTT
CASSLTLTDTQYF
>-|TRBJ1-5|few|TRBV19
TGTGCCAGTAAGGGAACAGGCAATCAGCCCCAGCATTTT
CASKGTGNQPQHF
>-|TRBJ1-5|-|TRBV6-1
TGTGCCAGCGAAGGGGCCAATCAGCCCCAGCATTTT
CASEGANQPQHF
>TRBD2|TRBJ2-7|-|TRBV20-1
TGCAGTGCCCTAGCGGGTTACGAGCAGTACTTC
CSALAGYEQYF
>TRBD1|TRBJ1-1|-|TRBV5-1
TGCGCCAGCAGCTTGTTGCAGGGGGCGAACACTGAAGCTTTCTTT
CASSLLQGANTEAFF
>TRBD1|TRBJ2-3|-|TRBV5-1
TGCGCCAGCAGCGTGGGACAGGGCACAGATACGCAGTATTTT
CASSVGQGTDTQYF
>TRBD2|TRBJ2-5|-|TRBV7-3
TGTGCCAGCAGCCCCCAAGGGACTAGCGGGAGCCAAGAGACCCAGTACTTC
CASSPQGTSGSQETQYF
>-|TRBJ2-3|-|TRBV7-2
TGTGCCAGCAGCTTTGTAAGGGGCATCGGGACAGATACGCAGTATTTT
CASSFVRGIGTDTQYF
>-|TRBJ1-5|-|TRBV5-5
TGTGCCAGCAGCTTGGCTACAGGCAACCAGCCCCAGCATTTT
CASSLATGNQPQHF
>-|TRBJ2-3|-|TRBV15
TGTGCCACCAGCAGGTCGTTGGCAGATACGCAGTATTTT
CATSRSLADTQYF
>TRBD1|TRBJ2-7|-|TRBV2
TGTGCCAGCACTTGGGACAGTGCCTACGAGCAGTACTTC
CASTWDSAYEQYF
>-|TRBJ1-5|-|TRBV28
TGTGCCAGCAGTTCCGCAGGGGCGGCAAGCAATCAGCCCCAGCATTTT
CASSSAGAASNQPQHF
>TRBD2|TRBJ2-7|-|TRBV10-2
TGCGCCAGCAGTCCGAGCGGGACTAGCGGGACCTACGAGCAGTACTTC
CASSPSGTSGTYEQYF
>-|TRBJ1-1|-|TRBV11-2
TGTGCCAGCAGCTTAGCCGGGCAGATGAACACTGAAGCTTTCTTT
CASSLAGQMNTEAFF
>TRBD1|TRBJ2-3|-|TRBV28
TGTGCCAGCAGTTCCCCCCCCAGGGGGCCTTCGCAGTATTTT
CASSSPPRGPSQYF
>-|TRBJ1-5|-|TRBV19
TGTGCCAGTAGTCACGACAGAAATCAGCCCCAGCATTTT
CASSHDRNQPQHF
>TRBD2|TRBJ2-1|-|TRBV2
TGTGCCAGCAGACAGAGACCTAGCGGGGGTTACAATGAGCAGTTCTTC
CASRQRPSGGYNEQFF
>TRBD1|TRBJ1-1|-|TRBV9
TGTGCCAGCAGCGCGACCACCGGGACAGGGGGGAACACTGAAGCTTTCTTT
CASSATTGTGGNTEAFF